Listed here is a single T cell receptor (beta chain). Its antigen is still unknown. CDR1 and CDR2 from the germline V gene are MGHRA and YSYEKL. The CDR3 contains 16 residues. V lost 0 bases and J 0 bases, leaving 12 bases between the germline ends. The data stem from a study of siplizumab effects on memory and regulatory T cells. Broader study findings: Alloreactive sequences tracing back to unstimulated CD4+ memory cells fell significantly with siplizumab. Treg origin accounted for an average of 68.8% of mappable alloreactive CD4+ clones with siplizumab and 26.9% in controls. Memory cells seemed less diverse than naive T cells, which seemed major alloresponse contributors.

Produced via immunoSEQ multiplex PCR; TCRdb's table is partial and in-frame only. Found here are approximately 75,000 clones, approximately 93% of them singletons; the top ten hold 4.5% to 5%. The chain couples TRBV4-1 to TRBJ2-7; D might be TRBD1 (5 bases). This clonotype was sampled from a human donor in good health. The material sequenced was CD8+ T cells sorted from blood. Written as DNA, the CDR3 is TGCGCCAGCAGCCAAGATCTGGACACTGACTCCTACGAGCAGTACTTC. Translating it yields CASSQDLDTDSYEQYF.